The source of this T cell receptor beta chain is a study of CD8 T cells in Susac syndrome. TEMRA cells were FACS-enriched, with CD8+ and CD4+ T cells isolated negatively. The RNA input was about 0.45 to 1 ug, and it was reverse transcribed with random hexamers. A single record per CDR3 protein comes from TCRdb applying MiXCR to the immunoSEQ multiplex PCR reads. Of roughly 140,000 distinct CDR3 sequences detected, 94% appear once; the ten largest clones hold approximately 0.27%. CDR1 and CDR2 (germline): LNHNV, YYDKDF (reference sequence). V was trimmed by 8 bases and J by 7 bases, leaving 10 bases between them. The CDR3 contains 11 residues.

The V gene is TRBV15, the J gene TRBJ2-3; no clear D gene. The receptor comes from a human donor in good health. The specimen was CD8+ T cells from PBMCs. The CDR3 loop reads CATGTVHTQYF. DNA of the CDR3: TGTGCCACCGGAACTGTTCATACGCAGTATTTT.